This TCR beta chain stems from a study of T-cell reconstitution after alpha-beta-depleted transplantation in children. Findings of the study overall: Newly made T cells mostly supplied T-cell counts and diversity one year after transplant.

As to this clonotype: Its antigen is not identified.

The CDR3 runs to 13 residues. V lost 0 bases and J lost 8, with 11 bases in between. In germline, CDR1 is SGHDT, CDR2 YYEEEE. TCRbeta library construction was performed incorporating unique molecular identifiers. TCRdb used MiXCR to reprocess the PCR reads, holding one entry per CDR3 protein. The sample includes about 200,000 distinct CDR3 sequences, 6.3% of them seen just once. This receptor was obtained from a girl in the first two years of life with combined immunodeficiency, due to receive a stem cell transplant. The J gene is TRBJ1-2, the V gene TRBV5-6, with TRBD1 as a possible D gene (6 bases). Sample: PBMCs, taken before TCRalphabeta/CD19-depleted stem cell transplant. CDR3: CASSLVSGDGYTF. The DNA for the CDR3 is TGTGCCAGCAGCTTGGTATCAGGGGACGGCTACACCTTC.